Listed here are 9 T cell receptor beta chains from one sample, sequenced in a study of T cells in Graves' hyperthyroidism and ophthalmopathy. TCR beta CDR3 region amplification was performed from RNA transcripts. HTBI primers were used for first-round RT-PCR of the TCR CDR3. TCRdb itself ran the multiplex PCR reads through MiXCR, one entry per CDR3 protein. The data show around 560,000 distinct CDR3 sequences, with approximately 16% seen just once and approximately 20% held by the top ten. Sequenced material: blood. The receptors here all came from a woman aged 18-29 years with Graves' hyperthyroidism.

This clonotype was observed many times. The rearrangement joins TRBV24-1 to TRBJ1-2; weak D call: TRBD1 (5 bases). V lost 6 bases and J 4 bases, leaving 11 bases between the germline ends. The CDR3 totals 13 residues. CDR1 and CDR2 (germline): KGHDR, SFDVKD. CDR3 bases: TGTGCCACCAGTCAGACAGATGCCTATGGCTACACCTTC. It translates to CATSQTDAYGYTF.

Ten or more counts support this clonotype. This chain joins TRBV28 and TRBJ2-7, with 11 bases matching TRBD2. V trimming: 10 bases; J trimming: 4 bases; junction bases outside the gene matches: 6. The germline CDR1 and CDR2 sequences are MDHEN and SYDVKM. The CDR3 spans 13 residues. CDR3 loop: CAIGTSGSYEQYF. The CDR3 DNA sequence: TGTGCCATTGGGACTAGCGGTTCTTACGAGCAGTACTTC.

This clonotype appeared a few times. The chain recombines TRBV7-2 with TRBJ2-5, with TRBD2 matching over 12 bases. J gave up 0 bases and V 1 base, and 6 bases lay outside the gene matches. CDR3 length equals 18 residues. Looked up from germline, CDR1 is SGHTA and CDR2 is FQGNSA. The CDR3 DNA is TGTGCCAGCAGCTTAGTTCTAGCGGGAGGGATAAACCAAGAGACCCAGTACTTC. It is translated as CASSLVLAGGINQETQYF.

Of note for this clonotype: A read error may be the cause here, since a much bigger clone is one base away. This chain links TRBV7-2 with TRBJ2-1; D ambiguous. Germline V lookup: CDR1 SGHTA, CDR2 FQGNSA. This CDR3 is built from 15 residues. CDR3 coding DNA: TGTGCCAGCTGCCGGGTCCTCAGCTCCTACGATGAGCAGTTCTTC. Translated: CASCRVLSSYDEQFF.

The rearrangement joins TRBV19 to TRBJ2-3; D possibly corresponds to TRBD2 (5 bases). The CDR3 totals 13 residues. Looked up from germline, CDR1 is LNHDA and CDR2 is SQIVND (reference sequence). The germline V and J ends were trimmed by 7 bases and 6 bases, with 14 bases remaining between them. CDR3 region: CASIGVNRDTQYF. CDR3 nucleotide sequence: TGTGCCAGTATCGGGGTTAATCGGGATACGCAGTATTTT.

In this sample, this clonotype turned up many times. The genes are TRBV2 and TRBJ1-2; TRBD1 matches 7 bases. The CDR3 runs 13 residues. V shed 5 bases and J 7 bases; nucleotides not matched to a gene: 7. The germline V gene encodes CDR1 SNHLY and CDR2 FYNNEI. In nucleotides, the CDR3 is TGTGCCAGCAGTCGAACAGGGGAGGCTGGCTACACCTTC. Amino acid sequence: CASSRTGEAGYTF.

This clonotype was observed a few times. The chain links TRBV13 to TRBJ2-7; D remains unclear. The germline CDR1 and CDR2 sequences are PRHDT and FYEKMQ (reference sequence). The CDR3 runs to 15 residues. The V end was cut by 3 bases, the J end by 3 bases, with 15 bases between. The CDR3 sequence is CASSFTWAKNYEQYF. In DNA, the CDR3 is TGTGCCAGCAGCTTTACGTGGGCCAAGAACTACGAGCAGTACTTC. Filled out from reference TRBV13 and TRBJ2-7, the complete variable domain reads AAGVIQSPRHLIKEKRETATLKCYPIPRHDTVYWYQQGPGQDPQFLISFYEKMQSDKGSIPDRFSAQQFSDYHSELNMSSLELGDSALYFCASSFTWAKNYEQYFGPGTRLTVT.

This clonotype has a count of ten or more. The V gene is TRBV12-3 or TRBV12-4, the J gene TRBJ1-2; tentative D call: TRBD1 (5 bases). Trimming left V 6 bases short and J 1 base short, with 9 bases between. CDR3 length: 13 residues. CDR3 region: CASRPDSNYGYTF. CDR3 nucleotide sequence: TGTGCCAGCAGACCCGACAGTAACTATGGCTACACCTTC.

In this sample, this clonotype turned up many times. The chain joins TRBV7-9 to TRBJ1-5; D unresolved. Between the trimmed V and J ends, which lost 8 bases and 3 bases, there was a span of 8 bases. Germline V gene data show CDR1 as SEHNR and CDR2 as FQNEAQ (reference sequence). The CDR3 contains 12 residues. DNA for the CDR3: TGTGCCAGCTCACCATCCAATCAGCCCCAGCATTTT. Translating it yields CASSPSNQPQHF.